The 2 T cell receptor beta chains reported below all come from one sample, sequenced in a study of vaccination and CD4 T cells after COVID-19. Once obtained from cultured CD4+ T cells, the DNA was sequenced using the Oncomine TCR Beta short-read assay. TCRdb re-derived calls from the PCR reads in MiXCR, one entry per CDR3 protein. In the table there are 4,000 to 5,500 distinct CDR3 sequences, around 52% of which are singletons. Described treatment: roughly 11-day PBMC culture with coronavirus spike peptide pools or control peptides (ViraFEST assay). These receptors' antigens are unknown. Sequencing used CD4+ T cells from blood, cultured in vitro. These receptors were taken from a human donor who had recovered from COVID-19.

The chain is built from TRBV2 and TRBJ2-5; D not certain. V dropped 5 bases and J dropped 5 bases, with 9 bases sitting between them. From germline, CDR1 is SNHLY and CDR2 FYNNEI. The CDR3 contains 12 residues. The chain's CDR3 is CASSPSWETQYF. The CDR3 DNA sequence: TGTGCCAGCAGTCCCTCCTGGGAGACCCAGTACTTC. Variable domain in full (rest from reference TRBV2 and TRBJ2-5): EPEVTQTPSHQVTQMGQEVILRCVPISNHLYFYWYRQILGQKVEFLVSFYNNEISEKSEIFDDQFSVERPDGSNFTLKIRSTKLEDSAMYFCASSPSWETQYFGPGTRLLVL.

The CDR3 DNA follows: TGTGCCATCAGCTACCGGGACACCTATGGCTACACCTTC. Amino acids: CAISYRDTYGYTF. V gene TRBV10-3 combines with J gene TRBJ1-2; TRBD1 might be the D (6 bases). Trimming cost V 6 bases and J 4 bases, with 12 bases left between them. The CDR3 runs to 13 residues. Germline CDR1 reads ENHRY; CDR2 reads SYGVKD.